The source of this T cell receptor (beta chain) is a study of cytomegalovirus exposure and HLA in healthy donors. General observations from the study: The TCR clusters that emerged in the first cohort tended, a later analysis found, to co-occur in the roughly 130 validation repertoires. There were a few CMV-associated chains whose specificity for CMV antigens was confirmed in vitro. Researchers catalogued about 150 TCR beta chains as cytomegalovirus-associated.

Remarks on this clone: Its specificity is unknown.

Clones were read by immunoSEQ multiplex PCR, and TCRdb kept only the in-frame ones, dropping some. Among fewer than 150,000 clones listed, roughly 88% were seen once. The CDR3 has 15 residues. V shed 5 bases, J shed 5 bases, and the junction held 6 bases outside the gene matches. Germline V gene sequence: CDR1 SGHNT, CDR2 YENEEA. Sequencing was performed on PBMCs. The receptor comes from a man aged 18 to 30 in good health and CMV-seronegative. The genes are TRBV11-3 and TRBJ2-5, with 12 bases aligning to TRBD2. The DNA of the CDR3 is TGTGCCAGCAGCCCGAGGACTAGCGGGGTGGAGACCCAGTACTTC. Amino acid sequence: CASSPRTSGVETQYF.